This record looks at one T cell receptor (beta chain) sequence and its context. These data are taken from a study of blood T cell repertoires in COVID-19. Authors' processing steps: Cell counts per sample came from amplifying reference gene primers. Generated by immunoSEQ multiplex PCR, the TCRdb table keeps only in-frame clones and is missing some. V, J and clone size derive from that table, while D and trimming were established from the DNA sequence. The sample holds some 160,000 clones, approximately 80% seen once. Source material: peripheral blood. This TCR was recovered from a human donor in a cohort sampled during active COVID-19.

CDR3 in amino acids: CASSYSGRGQPQHF. The CDR3 DNA reads as TGTGCCAGCAGTTACTCAGGCAGGGGGCAGCCCCAGCATTTT. This chain joins TRBV6-5 and TRBJ1-5; 7 nucleotides line up with TRBD1. Trimming removed 0 bases from V and 7 bases from J; junction bases left unmatched: 3. The CDR3 extends over 14 amino acids. Germline V gives CDR1 MNHEY, CDR2 SVGAGI.